Listed here are 25 T cell receptor beta chains from one sample, sequenced in a study of cytomegalovirus exposure and HLA in healthy donors. 60 Vbeta and 13 Jbeta primers were used in PCR. The assay was immunoSEQ multiplex PCR, and TCRdb's table has in-frame clones only and misses some. The sample includes roughly 100,000 clones, roughly 80% of them seen just once. The sequenced sample consisted of PBMCs. All receptors derive from a woman between 40 and 50 years old in good health and CMV-seropositive.

This chain connects TRBV28 to TRBJ2-7, with TRBD2 matching over 8 bases. V was pared by 5 bases and J by 1 base, with 1 base of the junction left unmatched. Germline CDR1 is MDHEN and CDR2 is SYDVKM. This CDR3 contains 13 residues. The CDR3 is CASSSGSSYEQYF. For the CDR3, the DNA is TGTGCCAGCAGTAGCGGGAGTTCCTACGAGCAGTACTTC.

The gene calls are TRBV29-1 and TRBJ2-5; maybe TRBD2 (5 bases). Trimming removed 6 bases at V and 2 bases at J, with 10 bases between. The CDR3 consists of 12 residues. Germline CDR1 is SQVTM and CDR2 is ANQGSEA. The CDR3 here is CSVDWEQETQYF. DNA for the CDR3: TGCAGCGTCGACTGGGAGCAAGAGACCCAGTACTTC.

With regard to this clone: Its ends do not fully match the called genes, so a read error is possible. V and J are TRBV7-6 and TRBJ2-1, with TRBD2 matching 8 bases. The CDR3 length is 15 residues. Germline V CDR1 and CDR2: SGHVS, FNYEAQ. The CDR3: CASSSRGGHGDERFF. DNA of the CDR3: TGTGCCAGCAGCTCCCGGGGGGGCCACGGGGATGAGCGGTTCTTC.

This chain links TRBV19 with TRBJ2-7; 11 bases agree with TRBD2. Losses at the gene ends were 7 bases for V and 4 bases for J; bases not matched to a gene: 9. CDR3 length: 15 amino acids. CDR1 LNHDA and CDR2 SQIVND come from the germline V gene (reference sequence). The chain's CDR3 is CASTPTSGIAYEQYF. The CDR3, as DNA: TGTGCCAGTACACCGACTAGCGGGATTGCGTACGAGCAGTACTTC.

The chain has TRBV5-1 and TRBJ1-1; a weak D match, TRBD1 (5 bases). The CDR3 is made up of 15 amino acids. Looked up from germline, CDR1 is SGHRS and CDR2 is YFSETQ. V lost 4 bases, J lost 4 bases, and 17 bases lay in between. Written as DNA, the CDR3 is TGCGCCAGCAGCCGGACCTTGGGTCAGGGCACTGAAGCTTTCTTT. It translates to CASSRTLGQGTEAFF.

The rearrangement uses TRBV21-1 and TRBJ2-3; the table's D call TRBD2 went unverified against the DNA. TRBV21-1 is described as a pseudogene. The CDR3 has 13 amino acids. The CDR3 DNA reads TGTGCCAGCAGCCCCGGACTAGCAGATACGCAGTATTTT. This encodes CASSPGLADTQYF.

The chain has TRBV5-6 and TRBJ2-7; possibly TRBD1 for D (5 bases). Between the trimmed V and J ends, which lost 0 bases and 0 bases, there was a span of 7 bases. CDR1 is SGHDT, CDR2 YYEEEE, per germline. CDR3 length: 14 residues. Here the CDR3 DNA reads TGTGCCAGCAGCTTGGGTGACAGCTCCTACGAGCAGTACTTC. Its protein is CASSLGDSSYEQYF.

This rearrangement joins TRBV11-2 to TRBJ2-7; TRBD2 matches at 11 bases. Germline CDR1 reads SGHAT; CDR2 reads FQNNGV. Trimming cost V 1 base and J 6 bases; bases outside gene matches: 8. The CDR3 runs to 16 residues. The CDR3 loop is CASSLGLGLAGGEQYF. In DNA, the CDR3 is TGTGCCAGCAGCTTAGGGCTAGGGCTAGCGGGAGGCGAGCAGTACTTC.

The rearrangement links TRBV6-1 to TRBJ1-1; TRBD1 might be the D (6 bases). Germline lookup yields CDR1 MNHNS and CDR2 SASEGT. This CDR3 has 13 amino acids. V lost 7 bases and J lost 4, with 13 bases in between. This CDR3 is CASTTQGVTEAFF. DNA for the CDR3: TGTGCCAGCACCACACAGGGAGTCACTGAAGCTTTCTTT.

The chain combines TRBV5-5 with TRBJ2-7; 7 nucleotides agree with TRBD1. Germline V CDR1 and CDR2: SGHKS, YYEKEE (reference sequence). The CDR3 is made up of 16 amino acids. The junction had 13 bases not matched to a gene; V was cut back by 4 bases and J by 3 bases. CDR3 loop: CASSRIGTVISYEQYF. In DNA, the CDR3 is TGTGCCAGCAGCCGCATTGGGACAGTTATAAGCTACGAGCAGTACTTC.

This clone was observed once. The rearrangement links TRBV2 to TRBJ2-3; 13 bases line up with TRBD2. Germline CDR1 reads SNHLY; CDR2 reads FYNNEI. Trimming at V came to 11 bases and at J to 6 bases, leaving 11 bases not matched to a gene. The CDR3 spans 15 residues. This CDR3 reads CAGLAGAKRRDTQYF. The CDR3 DNA reads as TGTGCCGGACTAGCGGGAGCTAAGAGGCGGGATACGCAGTATTTT.

This chain connects TRBV7-2 to TRBJ1-3; TRBD1 might be the D (6 bases). The CDR3 loop spans 17 amino acids. The germline gives CDR1 SGHTA, CDR2 FQGNSA. V lost 0 bases, J lost 3 bases, and 15 bases lay in between. The CDR3 DNA sequence: TGTGCCAGCAGCTTAGCAAGAGGGGGGGGGAGTGGAAACACCATATATTTT. Amino acid sequence: CASSLARGGGSGNTIYF.

Concerning this clone: The same CDR3 is also encoded by other DNA sequences in this sample. The rearrangement joins TRBV6-5 to TRBJ1-2; 8 nucleotides match TRBD1. The CDR3 extends over 14 amino acids. Germline CDR1 and CDR2: MNHEY and SVGAGI. Unmatched junction bases numbered 15, after V lost 6 bases and J lost 12 bases. CDR3 sequence: CASSPGQGAGGHTF. In DNA form, the CDR3 reads TGTGCCAGCAGCCCCGGGCAGGGGGCCGGCGGCCACACCTTC.

The count of this clone is one. The chain carries TRBV11-3 and TRBJ2-7; 10 positions match TRBD2. The junction had 10 bases not matched to a gene; V was cut back by 1 base and J by 7 bases. The CDR3 loop spans 16 amino acids. Per germline, CDR1 SGHNT and CDR2 YENEEA. CDR3 sequence reads: CASSLGLASGRYEQYF. CDR3 sequence (DNA): TGTGCCAGCAGCTTAGGCCTGGCTAGCGGGAGATATGAGCAGTACTTC.

This clone was seen a handful of times. V gene TRBV5-5 combines with J gene TRBJ2-3, with D possibly being TRBD2 (5 bases). The CDR3 covers 15 residues. The V end was cut by 5 bases, the J end by 1 base, with 14 bases between. The germline CDR1 and CDR2 sequences are SGHKS and YYEKEE (reference sequence). CDR3 residues: CASSLLGSGTDTQYF. The CDR3 DNA reads TGTGCCAGCAGTTTACTAGGCTCTGGCACAGATACGCAGTATTTT.

The rearrangement links TRBV6-5 to TRBJ2-7; TRBD2 aligns across 9 bases. Germline trimming cut 6 bases from V and 1 base from J; bases unmatched to any gene: 7. The V gene's germline CDR1 is MNHEY and CDR2 SVGAGI. This CDR3 region has 15 residues. Here the CDR3 reads CASSQGLAKSYEQYF. In DNA form, the CDR3 reads TGTGCCAGCAGCCAAGGACTAGCGAAGTCCTACGAGCAGTACTTC.

This rearrangement joins TRBV1 to TRBJ1-1; the table's D call, TRBD1, has no DNA check behind it. TRBV1 is marked as a pseudogene. The CDR3 has 15 residues. The CDR3 DNA follows: TGCACCAGCAGCCTCATACAGGCTTACTGCACTGAAGCTTTCTTT. Amino acid sequence: CTSSLIQAYCTEAFF.

The count of this clone is one. J is TRBJ2-7 and V is TRBV10-3, with 12 bases identical to TRBD1. Germline V lookup: CDR1 ENHRY, CDR2 SYGVKD. The CDR3 contains 15 residues. V dropped 5 bases and J dropped 6; count of bases not matched to a gene: 8. The CDR3 sequence: CAISPFSGQGAEQYF. CDR3 sequence (DNA): TGTGCCATCAGTCCCTTTTCGGGACAGGGGGCCGAGCAGTACTTC.

The table lists this clone with a few counts. The rearrangement links TRBV6-4 to TRBJ1-1; D ambiguous. The V and J ends lost 3 bases and 4 bases respectively, with 12 bases between them. From germline, CDR1 is MRHNA and CDR2 SNTAGT. The CDR3 sequence is 14 residues long. The CDR3 spells CASSERGEGTEAFF. CDR3 nucleotide sequence: TGTGCCAGCAGTGAACGGGGAGAGGGCACTGAAGCTTTCTTT.

The CDR3 nucleotides are TGTGCCAGCCTTTCAGGGCGGTCTGGGGCCAACGTCCTGACTTTC. It yields the protein CASLSGRSGANVLTF. The chain employs TRBV28 and TRBJ2-6, with D possibly being TRBD1 (5 bases). Trimming took off 8 bases at V and 1 base at J, with 12 bases between the two ends. CDR1 is MDHEN, CDR2 SYDVKM, per germline. The CDR3 is 15 residues long.

V and J are TRBV29-1 and TRBJ2-2; the D is unclear. Looked up from germline, CDR1 is SQVTM and CDR2 is ANQGSEA. The V end was cut by 4 bases, the J end by 4 bases, with 10 bases between. CDR3 length: 13 residues. CDR3: CSVAPTGTGELFF. In nucleotides, the CDR3 is TGCAGCGTTGCTCCGACGGGCACCGGGGAGCTGTTTTTT.

This chain connects TRBV2 to TRBJ1-1; 9 bases are shared with TRBD1. The CDR3 spans 14 residues. CDR1 and CDR2 from the germline V gene are SNHLY and FYNNEI. The junction had 4 bases not matched to a gene; V was cut back by 7 bases and J by 1 base. The CDR3 DNA follows: TGTGCCAGCATGGGGGGACAGGGGAACACTGAAGCTTTCTTT. As protein: CASMGGQGNTEAFF. Based on the CDR3 plus reference TRBV2 and TRBJ1-1, the full variable domain is EPEVTQTPSHQVTQMGQEVILRCVPISNHLYFYWYRQILGQKVEFLVSFYNNEISEKSEIFDDQFSVERPDGSNFTLKIRSTKLEDSAMYFCASMGGQGNTEAFFGQGTRLTVV.

This chain links TRBV27 with TRBJ2-5, with 8 bases aligning to TRBD2. The DNA end lines up better with TRBJ2-7; the J call may be wrong. The V gene's germline CDR1 is MNHEY and CDR2 SMNVEV (reference sequence). The CDR3 loop spans 16 amino acids. The CDR3 DNA is TGTGCCAGCAGTCCCCGGGTAGCGGGGACAACCTACGAGCAGTACTTC. Amino acids: CASSPRVAGTTYEQYF.

The rearrangement uses TRBV7-8 and TRBJ1-5, with TRBD1 as a possible D gene (6 bases). This CDR3 has 17 amino acids. Germline V gene data show CDR1 as SGHVS and CDR2 as FQNEAQ. Trimming stripped 4 bases from V and 2 bases from J, with 18 bases between. CDR3 nucleotide sequence: TGTGCCAGCAGCTCATTTAGGGGGAGCGGCGGCAATCAGCCCCAGCATTTT. Its translation: CASSSFRGSGGNQPQHF.

The V call is TRBV28, the J call TRBJ2-1; D is perhaps TRBD2 (6 bases). CDR3 length equals 15 residues. The germline V gene encodes CDR1 MDHEN and CDR2 SYDVKM. V was trimmed by 6 bases and J by 5 bases, leaving 17 bases between them. Here the CDR3 DNA reads TGTGCCAGCAGCCCAATCCGGGACTTAGACAATGAGCAGTTCTTC. This encodes CASSPIRDLDNEQFF. The variable domain in full, completed from reference TRBV28 and TRBJ2-1, reads DVKVTQSSRYLVKRTGEKVFLECVQDMDHENMFWYRQDPGLGLRLIYFSYDVKMKEKGDIPEGYSVSREKKERFSLILESASTNQTSMYLCASSPIRDLDNEQFFGPGTRLTVL.